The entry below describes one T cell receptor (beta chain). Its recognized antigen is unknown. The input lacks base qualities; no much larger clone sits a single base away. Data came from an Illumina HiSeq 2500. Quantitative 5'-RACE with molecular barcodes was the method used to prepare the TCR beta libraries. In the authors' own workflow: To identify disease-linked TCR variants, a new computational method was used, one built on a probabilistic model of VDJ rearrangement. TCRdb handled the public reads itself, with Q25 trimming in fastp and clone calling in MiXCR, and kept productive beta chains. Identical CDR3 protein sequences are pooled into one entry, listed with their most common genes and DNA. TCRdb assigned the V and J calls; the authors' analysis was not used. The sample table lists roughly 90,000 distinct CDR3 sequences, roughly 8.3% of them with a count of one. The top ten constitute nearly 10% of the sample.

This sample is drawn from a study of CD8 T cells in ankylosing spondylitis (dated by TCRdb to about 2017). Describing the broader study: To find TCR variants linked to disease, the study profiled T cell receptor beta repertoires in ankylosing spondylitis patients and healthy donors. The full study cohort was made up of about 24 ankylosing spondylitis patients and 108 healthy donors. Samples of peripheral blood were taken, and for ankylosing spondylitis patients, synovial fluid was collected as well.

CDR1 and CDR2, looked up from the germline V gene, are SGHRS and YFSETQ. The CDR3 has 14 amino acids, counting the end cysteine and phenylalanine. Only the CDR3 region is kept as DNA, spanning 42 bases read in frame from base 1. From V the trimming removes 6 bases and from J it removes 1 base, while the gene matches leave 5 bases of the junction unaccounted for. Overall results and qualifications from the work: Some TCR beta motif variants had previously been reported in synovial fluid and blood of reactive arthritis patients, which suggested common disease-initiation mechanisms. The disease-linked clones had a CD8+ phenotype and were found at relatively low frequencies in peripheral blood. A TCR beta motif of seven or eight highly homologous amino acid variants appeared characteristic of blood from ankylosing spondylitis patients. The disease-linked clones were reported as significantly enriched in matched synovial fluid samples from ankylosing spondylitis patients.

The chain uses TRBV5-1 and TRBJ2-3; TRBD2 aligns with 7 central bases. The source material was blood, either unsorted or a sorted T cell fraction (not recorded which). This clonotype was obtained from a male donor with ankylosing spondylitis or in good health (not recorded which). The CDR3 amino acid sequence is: CASMTSSRTDTQYF. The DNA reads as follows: TGCGCCAGCATGACTAGCAGCCGCACAGATACGCAGTATTTT.